This is a list of T cell receptor beta chains from one sample in a study of identical twins. TCRdb ran MiXCR on the 5' RACE reads and lists one entry per CDR3 protein. Counted here are approximately 470,000 distinct CDR3 sequences, 14% occurring once; the ten biggest clones make up around 0.52%. The sample also formed part of further work on yellow fever vaccine responses in identical twins.

Sequences were obtained from CD4+ T cells sorted from blood. Receptors originate from a woman between 18 and 29 years old in good health. Each CDR3 is given without its conserved first and last residue. The D gene is left open where the match is weak.

v_gene,d_gene,CDR3aa
TRBV6-1,-,ASSESGRDYGYT
TRBV5-6,TRBD2,ASSLISGTSQETQY
TRBV20-1,TRBD2,SARPVGLAGVGTGELF
TRBV5-1,TRBD1,ASSLLDRGRGANVLT
TRBV2,TRBD2,ASSEGRAGGQNEQF
TRBV7-3,-,ASSQNSDTQY
TRBV7-3,-,ASSLDRPDEQF
TRBV11-2,TRBD2,ASSFVTSSYYEQY
TRBV7-2,TRBD1,ASSETGGKVEGYT
TRBV4-2,-,ASSPLGGSAAKNIQY
TRBV29-1,-,SVEGPNRDIEAF
TRBV6-2/TRBV6-3,-,ASSPLWLTSYEQY
TRBV27,-,ASTLLMAWREIYEQY
TRBV10-3,-,AISDGGSPYEQY
TRBV6-1,TRBD1,ASFLPGQPGTQY
TRBV28,-,ASSFSNEQETQY